What follows are 5 T cell receptor beta chains derived from one specimen sequenced in a study of cytomegalovirus exposure and HLA in healthy donors. 13 Jbeta primers and 60 Vbeta primers were used for the PCR. TCRdb's copy holds only in-frame clones and misses some; the assay was immunoSEQ multiplex PCR. The table has fewer than 200,000 clones, 70% to 90% seen once. Input material: PBMCs. These receptors were obtained from a woman under 30 in good health and CMV-seronegative.

This CDR3 is CASSHPEGGVGANVLTF. The CDR3 nucleotides read TGTGCCAGCAGCCACCCTGAGGGAGGGGTTGGGGCCAACGTCCTGACTTTC. This chain joins TRBV4-2 and TRBJ2-6, with 7 bases that match TRBD2. The germline gives CDR1 LGHNA, CDR2 YNFKEQ. V lost 3 bases, J lost 3 bases, and 8 bases stayed unmatched. The CDR3 consists of 17 residues.

This clone appeared a few times. The rearrangement links TRBV28 to TRBJ2-5; a possible D gene is TRBD2 (5 bases). Trimming cost V 6 bases and J 3 bases, with 17 bases left between them. CDR3 size: 15 residues. Per the germline V gene, CDR1 is MDHEN and CDR2 is SYDVKM. The CDR3 nucleotides are TGTGCCAGCAGGCTTAAGGGAGTTTATGAAGAGACCCAGTACTTC. This sequence encodes CASRLKGVYEETQYF.

The chain has TRBV6-1 and TRBJ2-4, with a tentative D call TRBD2 (6 bases). The germline CDR1 and CDR2 sequences are MNHNS and SASEGT. Trimming took off 7 bases at V and 5 bases at J, with 12 bases between the two ends. CDR3 length equals 13 residues. The CDR3 DNA sequence: TGTGCCAGCACTTGGGCGGGGCAAAACATTCAGTACTTC. Residues: CASTWAGQNIQYF.

V is TRBV4-3 and J is TRBJ2-3, with 13 bases lining up with TRBD2. The CDR3 runs to 17 residues. Germline CDR1 LGHNA, CDR2 YSLEER. V dropped 5 bases and J dropped 3; count of bases not matched to a gene: 8. CDR3 sequence: CASSSQLAGGSTDTQYF. CDR3 bases: TGCGCCAGCAGCAGCCAACTAGCGGGAGGGTCAACAGATACGCAGTATTTT.

The V gene is TRBV28, the J gene TRBJ2-5; 7 nucleotides match TRBD2. This CDR3 is 15 amino acids long. J lost 5 bases, V lost 2 bases, and 8 bases had no gene match. Germline-derived CDR1 and CDR2 are MDHEN and SYDVKM. CDR3 sequence: CASSLGGGDWETQYF. As DNA, the CDR3 is TGTGCCAGCAGTTTAGGGGGGGGTGATTGGGAGACCCAGTACTTC.